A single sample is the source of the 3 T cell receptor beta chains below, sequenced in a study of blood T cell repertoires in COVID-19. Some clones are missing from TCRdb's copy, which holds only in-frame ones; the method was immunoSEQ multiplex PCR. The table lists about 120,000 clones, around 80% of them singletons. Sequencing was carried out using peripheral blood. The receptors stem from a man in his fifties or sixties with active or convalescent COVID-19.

The CDR3: CASSLVGQGKRGANVLTF. The CDR3 DNA reads as TGCGCCAGCAGCTTGGTTGGACAGGGTAAACGTGGGGCCAACGTCCTGACTTTC. The chain couples TRBV5-1 to TRBJ2-6; 8 positions match TRBD1. CDR1 SGHRS and CDR2 YFSETQ come from the germline V gene. V lost 0 bases and J lost 3; bases outside the gene matches: 8. CDR3 length equals 18 residues.

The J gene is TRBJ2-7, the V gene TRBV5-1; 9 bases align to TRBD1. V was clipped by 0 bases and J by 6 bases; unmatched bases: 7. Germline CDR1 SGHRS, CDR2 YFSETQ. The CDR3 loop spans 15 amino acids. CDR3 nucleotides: TGCGCCAGCAGCTTGGGGGGACAGGGCTTTTTCGAGCAGTACTTC. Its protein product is CASSLGGQGFFEQYF.

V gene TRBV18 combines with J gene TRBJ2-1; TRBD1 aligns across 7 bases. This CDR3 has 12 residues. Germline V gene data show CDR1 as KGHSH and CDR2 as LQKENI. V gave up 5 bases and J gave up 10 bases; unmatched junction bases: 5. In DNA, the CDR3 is TGTGCCAGCTCAGGACAGGAGAGAGAGCAGTTCTTC. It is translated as CASSGQEREQFF.